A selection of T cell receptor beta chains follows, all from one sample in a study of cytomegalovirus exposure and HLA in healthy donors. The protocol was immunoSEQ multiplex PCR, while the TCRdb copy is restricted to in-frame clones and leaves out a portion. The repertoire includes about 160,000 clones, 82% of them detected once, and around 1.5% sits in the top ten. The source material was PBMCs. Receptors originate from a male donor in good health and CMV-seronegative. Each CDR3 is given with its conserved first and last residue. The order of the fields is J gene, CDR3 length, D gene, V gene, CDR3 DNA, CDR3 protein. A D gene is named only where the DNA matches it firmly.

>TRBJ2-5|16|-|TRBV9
TGTGCCAGCAGCGTAGTCGACGGGGGGCCCCAAGAGACCCAGTACTTC
CASSVVDGGPQETQYF
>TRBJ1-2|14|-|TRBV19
TGTGCCAGTAGTGACAGGAATCGGGACTATGGCTACACCTTC
CASSDRNRDYGYTF
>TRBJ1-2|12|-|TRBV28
TGTGCCAGCACCACAGGTTCCTATGGCTACACCTTC
CASTTGSYGYTF
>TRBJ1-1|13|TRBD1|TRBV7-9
TGTGCCAGCAGCCAACCCGGGACAGGTGAAGCTTTCTTT
CASSQPGTGEAFF
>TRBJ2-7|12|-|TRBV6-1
TGTGCCAGCAGACAGGGCTCCTACGAGCAGTACTTC
CASRQGSYEQYF
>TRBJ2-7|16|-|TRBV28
TGTGCCAGCAGTCCCCCCTTCGGGGGAAAGGTTTACGAGCAGTACTTC
CASSPPFGGKVYEQYF
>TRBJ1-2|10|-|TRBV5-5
TGTGCCAGCAGTCCGGGGGGCTACACCTTC
CASSPGGYTF
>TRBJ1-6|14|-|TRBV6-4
TGTGCCAGTTCCCCAACAGGGATTAATTCACCCCTCCACTTT
CASSPTGINSPLHF
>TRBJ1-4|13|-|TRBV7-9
TGTGCCAGCAGCCCCACGGGGAATGAAAAACTGTTTTTT
CASSPTGNEKLFF
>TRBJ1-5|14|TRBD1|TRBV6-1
TGTGCCAGCAGTGGGGACAGGGCTACTCAGCCCCAGCATTTT
CASSGDRATQPQHF
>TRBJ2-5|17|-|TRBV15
TGTGCCACCAGCACCCGTTTGAGCCCTAGTACTTTGGAGACCCAGTACTTC
CATSTRLSPSTLETQYF